Included here is one T cell receptor (beta chain) sequence, with context. Its antigen remains unidentified. This entry is derived from a study of cytomegalovirus exposure and HLA in healthy donors. With V trimmed by 8 bases and J by 1 base, 4 bases remained unmatched. The CDR3 contains 13 residues. Germline values: CDR1 ENHRY, CDR2 SYGVKD. Study-wide points: Around 160 TCR beta chains were listed as cytomegalovirus-associated. Across all donors, roughly uniform sequencing depth was an assumption of the presence/absence analyses.

This PCR relied on a set of 60 Vbeta primers and 13 Jbeta primers. The method was immunoSEQ multiplex PCR; TCRdb's version includes in-frame clones alone and lacks a portion of them. The profile shows about 93,000 clones, roughly 79% of them singletons. The source of this sequence is a young man in good health and CMV-seronegative. The chain couples TRBV10-3 to TRBJ2-5; TRBD2 agrees at 7 bases. Input material: PBMCs. This CDR3 is CAIGRGIQETQYF. The CDR3 region has the DNA TGTGCCATCGGGCGGGGGATCCAAGAGACCCAGTACTTC.